This T cell receptor (beta chain) was identified in a study of T cell repertoires in cytomegalovirus infection. Study summary: CMV infection together with matching HLA type was indicated by public TCR beta signatures. Study-level findings and limits: Totalled public TCR beta family frequency picked out people who carried CMV plus the relevant HLA. In two of eight donors, the top clonotype was HLA-C-restricted CMV-specific.

TCRdb re-analysed the reads in MiXCR, keeping a single row per CDR3 protein. The repertoire holds just under 550,000 distinct CDR3 sequences, with approximately 26% as singletons. The length of the CDR3 is 14 residues. Looked up from germline, CDR1 is GTSNPN and CDR2 is SVGIG (reference sequence). Deletions cut 0 bases from V and 10 bases from J, with 15 bases between. Remarks on this clonotype: Its target is unknown.

The sequencing sample was made of PBMCs. J is TRBJ1-4 and V is TRBV30; D is possibly TRBD1 (5 bases). The clonotype comes from a human donor in good health (CMV status not recorded). Some clones in this sample may be carry-over from other donors' samples. CDR3 region: CAWSVLFPRGKLFF. The CDR3 nucleotides are TGTGCCTGGAGTGTACTCTTCCCTAGGGGAAAACTGTTTTTT.